One T cell receptor beta chain is described in this entry. No antigen is known for it. Combining a sample-barcoded 5' primer with a J-beta primer mix, a second PCR ran for roughly 6 to 12 cycles. Tagging of each cDNA molecule was performed by a template-switch adaptor with 12 random nucleotides. One entry per CDR3 protein, called by TCRdb with MiXCR from the 5' RACE reads. The profile covers about 1,400,000 distinct CDR3 sequences, with approximately 59% appearing a single time and 6.5% to 8.5% taken by the ten largest. The sample originates from a study of blood T cells in healthy people across ages. Broader study findings: The study regarded diversity estimates from one million T cells as underestimates. Compared with aged donors, long-lived donors showed fewer expanded clones, suggesting selection.

The study drew donors from healthy Caucasian individuals in Russia aged roughly 6 to 100. Looked up from germline, CDR1 is LGHDT and CDR2 is YNNKEL (reference sequence). This CDR3 comprises 14 residues. V dropped 1 base and J dropped 2 bases, with 8 bases sitting between them. The clonotype was recovered from a man between 18 and 35 years old in good health. Sequencing was performed on blood. The rearrangement joins TRBV3-1 to TRBJ1-1; D is uncertain. In DNA form, the CDR3 reads TGTGCCAGCAGCCAAGTTGAGGGAAACACTGAAGCTTTCTTT. Translating gives CASSQVEGNTEAFF.